The 5 T cell receptor beta chains listed next were all sequenced from one sample in a study of technical replicates of blood from a handful of donors. Sequencing was performed with immunoSEQ multiplex PCR; in TCRdb, only in-frame clones are kept and a portion is missing. The data hold under 95,000 clones, with about 98% observed a single time. Sequencing was carried out using T cells isolated from PBMCs. The receptors derive from a human donor in good health.

This chain connects TRBV6-1 to TRBJ2-2; 16 bases align to TRBD2. The germline gives CDR1 MNHNS, CDR2 SASEGT. The junction had 4 bases not matched to a gene; V was cut back by 4 bases and J by 5 bases. The CDR3 is 17 residues long. CDR3 bases: TGTGCCAGCAGTGGGGAGGGACTAGCGGGGGGGACCGGGGAGCTGTTTTTT. It translates to CASSGEGLAGGTGELFF.

This clone was counted once. V gene TRBV18 combines with J gene TRBJ1-5; no clear D. The CDR3 runs to 16 residues. Deletions cut 2 bases from V and 6 bases from J, with 17 bases between. Per germline, CDR1 KGHSH and CDR2 LQKENI. The CDR3 DNA reads TGTGCCAGCTCACCATTATCGGTGGAGGGCGTTCAGCCCCAGCATTTT. Amino acids: CASSPLSVEGVQPQHF.

This CDR3 is CSVVGDGHEQYF. The CDR3 DNA follows: TGCAGCGTTGTCGGGGATGGGCACGAGCAGTACTTC. This rearrangement joins TRBV29-1 to TRBJ2-7, with a tentative D call TRBD2 (5 bases). V dropped 4 bases and J dropped 5 bases, with 12 bases sitting between them. CDR1 and CDR2 (germline): SQVTM, ANQGSEA. This CDR3 has 12 residues.

The chain combines TRBV9 with TRBJ2-1; 8 bases fit TRBD2. The CDR3 totals 16 residues. Germline V lookup: CDR1 SGDLS, CDR2 YYNGEE. Germline trimming cut 0 bases from V and 4 bases from J; bases unmatched to any gene: 6. The CDR3 here is CASSVAGGGGYNEQFF. The CDR3 region has the DNA TGTGCCAGCAGCGTAGCCGGGGGGGGTGGGTACAATGAGCAGTTCTTC.

The chain is built from TRBV27 and TRBJ2-7; 11 nucleotides line up with TRBD2. J gave up 2 bases and V 4 bases, and 4 bases lay outside the gene matches. The CDR3 is 15 residues long. Germline V gene lookup returns CDR1 MNHEY and CDR2 SMNVEV (reference sequence). The chain's CDR3 is CASSSLAGGPYEQYF. The CDR3 nucleotides are TGTGCCAGCAGTTCGTTAGCGGGAGGGCCCTACGAGCAGTACTTC.